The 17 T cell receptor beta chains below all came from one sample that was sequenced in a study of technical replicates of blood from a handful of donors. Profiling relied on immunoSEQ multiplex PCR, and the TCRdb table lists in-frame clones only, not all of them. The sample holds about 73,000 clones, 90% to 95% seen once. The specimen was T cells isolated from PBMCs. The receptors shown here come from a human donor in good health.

This CDR3 is CASGGHLSDEQYF. CDR3 DNA: TGCGCCAGCGGGGGACATTTGTCTGACGAGCAGTACTTC. The chain links TRBV10-1 to TRBJ2-7, with D tentatively TRBD1 (6 bases). This CDR3 region has 13 residues. The V end lost 8 bases, the J end lost 5 bases, and 16 bases lay between the germline ends. Germline V gives CDR1 WNHNN, CDR2 SYGVQD (reference sequence).

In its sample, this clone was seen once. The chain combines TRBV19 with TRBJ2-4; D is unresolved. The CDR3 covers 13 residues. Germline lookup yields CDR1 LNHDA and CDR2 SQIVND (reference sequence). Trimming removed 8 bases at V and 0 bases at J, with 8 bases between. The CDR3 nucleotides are TGTGCCAGTGTTGGCTTAGCCAAAAACATTCAGTACTTC. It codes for CASVGLAKNIQYF.

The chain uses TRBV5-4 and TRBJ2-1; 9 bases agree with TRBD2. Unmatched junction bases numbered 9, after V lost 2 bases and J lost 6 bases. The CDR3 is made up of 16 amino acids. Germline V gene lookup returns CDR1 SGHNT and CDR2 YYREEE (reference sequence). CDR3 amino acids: CASSLRTSVLGNEQFF. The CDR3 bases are TGTGCCAGCAGCTTACGGACTAGCGTACTGGGCAATGAGCAGTTCTTC.

The CDR3 spells CASSIEKTRGNTEAFF. CDR3 DNA: TGTGCCAGTAGTATAGAAAAAACCCGGGGGAACACTGAAGCTTTCTTT. The chain employs TRBV19 and TRBJ1-1; no reliable D call. The V gene's germline CDR1 is LNHDA and CDR2 SQIVND (reference sequence). Trimming cost V 0 bases and J 1 base, with 12 bases left between them. CDR3 size: 16 residues.

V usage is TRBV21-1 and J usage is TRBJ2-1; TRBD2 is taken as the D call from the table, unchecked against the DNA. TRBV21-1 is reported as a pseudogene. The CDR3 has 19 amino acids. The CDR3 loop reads CASSKDRGRGLAGDNEQFF. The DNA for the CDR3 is TGTGCCAGCAGCAAAGACAGGGGGCGCGGACTAGCGGGAGACAATGAGCAGTTCTTC.

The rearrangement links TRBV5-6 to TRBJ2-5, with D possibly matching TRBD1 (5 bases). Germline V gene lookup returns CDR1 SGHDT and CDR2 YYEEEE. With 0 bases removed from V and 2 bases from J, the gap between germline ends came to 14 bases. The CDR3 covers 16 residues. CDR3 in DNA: TGTGCCAGCAGCTTGGCCTGGCAGGGCGAACAAGAGACCCAGTACTTC. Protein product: CASSLAWQGEQETQYF.

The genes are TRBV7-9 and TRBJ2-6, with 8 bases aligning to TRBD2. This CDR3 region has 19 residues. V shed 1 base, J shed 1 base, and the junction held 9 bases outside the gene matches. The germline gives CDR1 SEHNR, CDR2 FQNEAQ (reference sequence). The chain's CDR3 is CASSLGMSGGPSGANVLTF. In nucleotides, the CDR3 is TGTGCCAGCAGCTTAGGCATGAGCGGGGGCCCATCTGGGGCCAACGTCCTGACTTTC.

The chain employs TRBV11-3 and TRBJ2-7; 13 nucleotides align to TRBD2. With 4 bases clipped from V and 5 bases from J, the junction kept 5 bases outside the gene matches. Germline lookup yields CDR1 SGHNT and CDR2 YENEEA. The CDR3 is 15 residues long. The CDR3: CASSYGLAGDDEQYF. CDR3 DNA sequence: TGTGCCAGCAGCTATGGACTAGCGGGAGATGACGAGCAGTACTTC.

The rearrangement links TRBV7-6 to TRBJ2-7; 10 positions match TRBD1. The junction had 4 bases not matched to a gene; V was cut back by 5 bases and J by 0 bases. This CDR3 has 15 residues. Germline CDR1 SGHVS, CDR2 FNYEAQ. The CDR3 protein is CASSLGQGPSYEQYF. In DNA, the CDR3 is TGTGCCAGCAGCCTGGGACAGGGGCCCTCCTACGAGCAGTACTTC.

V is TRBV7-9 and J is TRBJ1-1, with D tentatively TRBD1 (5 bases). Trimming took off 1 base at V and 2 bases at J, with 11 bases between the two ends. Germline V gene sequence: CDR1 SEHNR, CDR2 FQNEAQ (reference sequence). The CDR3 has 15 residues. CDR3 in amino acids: CASSLVGEANTEAFF. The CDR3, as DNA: TGTGCCAGCAGCTTAGTAGGGGAGGCTAACACTGAAGCTTTCTTT.

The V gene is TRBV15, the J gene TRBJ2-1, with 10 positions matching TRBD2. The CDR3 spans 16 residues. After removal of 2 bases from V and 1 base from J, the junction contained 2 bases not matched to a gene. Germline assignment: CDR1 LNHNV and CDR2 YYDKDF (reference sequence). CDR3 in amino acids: CATSRRTSGSYNEQFF. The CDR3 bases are TGTGCCACCAGCAGAAGGACTAGCGGATCCTACAATGAGCAGTTCTTC.

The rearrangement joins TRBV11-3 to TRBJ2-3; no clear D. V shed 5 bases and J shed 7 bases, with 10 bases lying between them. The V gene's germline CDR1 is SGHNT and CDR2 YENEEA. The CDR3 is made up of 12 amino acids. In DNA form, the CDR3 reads TGTGCCAGCAGCCGTACTATTAATACGCAGTATTTT. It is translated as CASSRTINTQYF.

This CDR3 reads CASIQGRGDETQYF. Written as DNA, the CDR3 is TGTGCCAGCATCCAGGGTAGAGGCGACGAGACCCAGTACTTC. V and J are TRBV2 and TRBJ2-5; tentatively, D is TRBD1 (5 bases). The V gene lost 7 bases and the J gene lost 5 bases, with 17 bases spanning the gap. The CDR3 extends over 14 amino acids. Germline V gene sequence: CDR1 SNHLY, CDR2 FYNNEI. Filled out from reference TRBV2 and TRBJ2-5, the complete variable domain reads EPEVTQTPSHQVTQMGQEVILRCVPISNHLYFYWYRQILGQKVEFLVSFYNNEISEKSEIFDDQFSVERPDGSNFTLKIRSTKLEDSAMYFCASIQGRGDETQYFGPGTRLLVL.

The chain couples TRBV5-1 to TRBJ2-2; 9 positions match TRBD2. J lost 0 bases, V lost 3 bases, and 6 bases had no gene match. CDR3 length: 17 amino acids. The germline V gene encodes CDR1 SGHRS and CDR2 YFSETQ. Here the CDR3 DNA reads TGCGCCAGCAGCTGGGGAGCGGGAGGCGCGAACACCGGGGAGCTGTTTTTT. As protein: CASSWGAGGANTGELFF. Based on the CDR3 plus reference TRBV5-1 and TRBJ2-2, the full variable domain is KAGVTQTPRYLIKTRGQQVTLSCSPISGHRSVSWYQQTPGQGLQFLFEYFSETQRNKGNFPGRFSGRQFSNSRSEMNVSTLELGDSALYLCASSWGAGGANTGELFFGEGSRLTVL.

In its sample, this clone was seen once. The CDR3 is CASLQGGNSPLHF. CDR3 nucleotide sequence: TGTGCCAGCCTGCAGGGAGGCAACTCACCCCTCCACTTT. The rearrangement links TRBV6-5 to TRBJ1-6; the D gene is possibly TRBD1 (5 bases). The V and J ends lost 8 bases and 10 bases respectively, with 15 bases between them. CDR1 and CDR2 from the germline V gene are MNHEY and SVGAGI. The length of the CDR3 is 13 residues.

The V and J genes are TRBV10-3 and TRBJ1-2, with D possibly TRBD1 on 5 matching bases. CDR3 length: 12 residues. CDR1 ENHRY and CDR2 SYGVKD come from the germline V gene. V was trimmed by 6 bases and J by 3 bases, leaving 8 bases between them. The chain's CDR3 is CAISPTDYGYTF. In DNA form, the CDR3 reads TGTGCCATCAGCCCGACAGACTATGGCTACACCTTC.

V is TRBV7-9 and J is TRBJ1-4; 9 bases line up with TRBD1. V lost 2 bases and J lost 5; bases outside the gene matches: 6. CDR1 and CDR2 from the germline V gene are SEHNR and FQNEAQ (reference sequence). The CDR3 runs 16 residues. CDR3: CASSLSGTGRNEKLFF. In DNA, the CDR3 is TGTGCCAGCAGCTTATCCGGGACAGGGAGAAATGAAAAACTGTTTTTT. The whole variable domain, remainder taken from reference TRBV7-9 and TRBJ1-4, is DTGVSQNPRHKITKRGQNVTFRCDPISEHNRLYWYRQTLGQGPEFLTYFQNEAQLEKSRLLSDRFSAERPKGSFSTLEIQRTEQGDSAMYLCASSLSGTGRNEKLFFGSGTQLSVL.